This T cell receptor beta chain was sequenced in a study of glioma-infiltrating T cells after dendritic cell vaccination (TCRdb year 2016). General notes on the study: A cohort of some 15 glioblastoma patients from Phase I and II dendritic cell vaccination trials was included, of whom 9 were newly diagnosed and 6 had recurrent disease. Patients received autologous tumor lysate-pulsed dendritic cell vaccination between about 2003 and 2013. The vaccine was prepared from monocyte-derived dendritic cells that were cultured for around 7 days with IL-4 and GM-CSF and then pulsed overnight with autologous tumor lysate. Three intradermal dendritic cell vaccine injections were administered to patients at biweekly intervals in the arm below the axilla. In glioblastoma patients vaccinated with dendritic cells, deep sequencing of TCR beta CDR3 regions served to measure the amount of tumor-infiltrating lymphocytes and to compare repertoires between tumor and blood. Survival after dendritic cell vaccination was correlated with TCR sequencing metrics such as TIL content and the overlap between tumor and blood repertoires.

General findings and caveats noted by the study authors: The cohort was small and heterogeneous, few patients had complete blood and tumor sets, and even fewer had initial-recurrent tumor pairs. No direct relationship between TCR clonality and survival was found, suggesting a diverse polyclonal response may matter. The three-group TCR overlap response model was described as speculative and requiring prospective validation. Higher estimated pretreatment TIL content predicted longer time to progression and overall survival after dendritic cell vaccination.

Using the immunoSEQ assay, TCRB CDR3 regions were amplified from 2 to 2.5 micrograms of genomic DNA, or from all available DNA when less than that was on hand. The multiplex PCR relied on 60 forward primers for TCR V beta segments and 13 reverse primers for J beta segments. To estimate reads per starting template, synthetic control templates were spiked into each sample at limiting dilution. The Illumina HiSeq System generated sequencing reads of 87 bp. The authors' pipeline ran thus. PCR and sequencing errors were removed by a nearest neighbor algorithm that merged closely related sequences. TCR overlap was defined as the percentage of unique tumor TCR beta sequences that were also found in the peripheral blood of the same patient. Imported from immuneACCESS, the table was reduced by TCRdb to in-frame sequences with V and J called. These copies leave out some clones; in studies compared against another copy, an unresolved V gene accounts for under half, and the cause of the remainder is not known. V, J and clone size were drawn from that table, and D and trimming were deduced from the DNA. This sample gives tens of thousands of clones in total; 80% to 90% of them show up just once. Of the sample, around 2.1% is held by the ten largest clones.

This clone occurred once. Its cognate antigen has yet to be identified. Nothing much larger sits one base from this clone, and base qualities are not available. Other DNA sequences from this sample encode an identical CDR3 as well. Taken from cysteine to phenylalanine, the CDR3 has 15 residues. Only the CDR3 part of the read is kept: 45 bases, read in frame from the first base. CDR1 and CDR2 were assigned from the germline V gene (reference sequence) as LNHDA and SQIVND. Relative to germline, V is missing 5 bases and J is missing 4 bases, with 4 bases of the junction outside any gene match. The intended sense of this specimen's time point label: after dendritic cell vaccination, including at tumor progression/relapse. Selection of patients required sufficient residual fresh-frozen tumor tissue and over two years of available survival data. Although molecular status otherwise differed among the glioblastoma patients, no patient had an isocitrate dehydrogenase mutation. PBMC were collected before vaccination, two weeks after the third vaccination, and at tumor progression if tumor progression occurred. Genomic DNA was extracted with the Qiagen DNeasy Blood extraction Kit.

The receptor was isolated from a human donor with glioblastoma. The material was blood, obtained after dendritic cell vaccination. The chain joins TRBV19 to TRBJ2-1, with 11 junctional bases fitting TRBD1. This receptor has the CDR3 CASSLGTGGYNEQFF. The sequenced DNA: TGTGCCAGTAGTCTTGGGACAGGGGGGTACAATGAGCAGTTCTTC.